These T cell receptor beta chains were read from a single sample in a study of blood T cell repertoires in COVID-19. Clones were sequenced by immunoSEQ multiplex PCR, and TCRdb holds only the in-frame ones, with some missing. Counted here are tens of thousands of clones, 70% to 90% occurring once; the ten biggest clones make up about 14%. The sample was peripheral blood. The receptors here all came from a human donor in a cohort sampled during active COVID-19. The CDR3 runs from the conserved cysteine through the conserved F or W. A D gene is named only where the DNA matches it firmly. Clone size appears in some rows only: once, few, many, or a class for an expanded clone.

D	V	length	size	J	CDR3	DNA
-	TRBV6-2/TRBV6-3	15	-	TRBJ2-5	CASSYSGQIEETQYF	TGTGCCAGCAGTTACTCGGGGCAAATCGAAGAGACCCAGTACTTC
TRBD2	TRBV10-1	15	-	TRBJ2-1	CASSELLAGYNEQFF	TGCGCCAGCAGTGAGCTTCTAGCGGGCTACAATGAGCAGTTCTTC
TRBD1	TRBV27	15	-	TRBJ2-7	CASSFLTGGVSEQYF	TGTGCCAGCAGTTTCCTGACAGGGGGCGTCAGCGAGCAGTACTTC
TRBD1	TRBV5-4	13	-	TRBJ2-5	CASSGTAQETQYF	TGTGCCAGCAGTGGGACAGCTCAAGAGACCCAGTACTTC
-	TRBV4-1	14	-	TRBJ2-5	CASSRGLKMETQYF	TGCGCCAGCAGCCGGGGACTCAAAATGGAGACCCAGTACTTC
-	TRBV15	13	few	TRBJ1-6	CATSGGSNSPLHF	TGTGCCACCTCGGGAGGGTCTAATTCACCCCTCCACTTT
-	TRBV7-2	16	-	TRBJ2-1	CASNETLPSSYNEQFF	TGTGCCAGCAACGAGACACTCCCGAGCTCCTACAATGAGCAGTTCTTC
TRBD1	TRBV15	13	-	TRBJ1-4	CATQGQNNEKLFF	TGTGCCACACAGGGACAGAATAATGAAAAACTGTTTTTT
-	TRBV18	11	-	TRBJ2-2	CASSGAGELFF	TGTGCCAGCTCGGGAGCCGGGGAGCTGTTTTTT
TRBD2	TRBV6-5	15	-	TRBJ2-2	CASTLAGANTGELFF	TGTGCCAGCACCTTAGCGGGAGCTAACACCGGGGAGCTGTTTTTT
-	TRBV7-2	14	-	TRBJ2-7	CASSLSGYSYEQYF	TGTGCCAGCAGCCTAAGCGGATACTCCTACGAGCAGTACTTC
TRBD2	TRBV6-2/TRBV6-3	17	-	TRBJ2-1	CASSFLRLAGVHNEQFF	TGTGCCAGCAGTTTCCTAAGACTAGCGGGAGTACACAATGAGCAGTTCTTC
TRBD1	TRBV4-1	13	-	TRBJ1-2	CASSATGADGYTF	TGCGCCAGCAGCGCAACAGGGGCGGATGGCTACACCTTC
TRBD1	TRBV27	15	-	TRBJ2-7	CASSPTGTGSYEQYF	TGTGCCAGCAGCCCGACCGGGACAGGGTCGTACGAGCAGTACTTC
-	TRBV3-1/TRBV3-2	13	-	TRBJ2-1	CASSQNAGNEQFF	TGTGCCAGCAGCCAAAATGCAGGGAATGAGCAGTTCTTC
TRBD2	TRBV14	15	-	TRBJ2-7	CASSDRSGRSYEQYF	TGTGCCAGCAGCGATCGAAGCGGGAGGAGCTACGAGCAGTACTTC